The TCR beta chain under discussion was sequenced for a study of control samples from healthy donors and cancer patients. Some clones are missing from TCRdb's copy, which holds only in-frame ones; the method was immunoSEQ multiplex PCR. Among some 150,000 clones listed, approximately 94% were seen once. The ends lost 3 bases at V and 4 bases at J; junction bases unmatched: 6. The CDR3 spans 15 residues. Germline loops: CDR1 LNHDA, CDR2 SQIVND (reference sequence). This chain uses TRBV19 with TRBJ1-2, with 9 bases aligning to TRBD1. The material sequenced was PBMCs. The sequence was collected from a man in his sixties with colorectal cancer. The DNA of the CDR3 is TGTGCCAGTAGTATCGGACAGGGGATAATCTATGGCTACACCTTC. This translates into CASSIGQGIIYGYTF. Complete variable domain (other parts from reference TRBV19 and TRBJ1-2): DGGITQSPKYLFRKEGQNVTLSCEQNLNHDAMYWYRQDPGQGLRLIYYSQIVNDFQKGDIAEGYSVSREKKESFPLTVTSAQKNPTAFYLCASSIGQGIIYGYTFGSGTRLTVV.